These T cell receptor beta chains were read from a single sample in a study of blood T cell repertoires in COVID-19. Sequenced by immunoSEQ multiplex PCR; TCRdb stores in-frame clones only, minus some. The sample includes 200,000 to 300,000 clones, approximately 90% of them seen just once. The sequencing input was PBMCs or T cells enriched from blood (not recorded which). The receptor source for this set is a woman aged 25 to 39 who had recovered from COVID-19. CDR3s include the opening cysteine and the closing phenylalanine or tryptophan. D genes are given only for firm matches. Size tells how often a clone was seen (once, few, many) or the class of an expanded clone, and some rows leave it out.

clone_size	v_call	j_call	d_call	cdr3_aa	cdr3_nt
NA	TRBV7-2	TRBJ1-1	NA	CASSLGGGLSTEAFF	TGTGCCAGCAGCTTAGGGGGGGGATTGAGCACTGAAGCTTTCTTT
NA	TRBV5-6	TRBJ1-3	NA	CASRYRTAGNTIYF	TGTGCCAGCAGATATAGGACAGCCGGAAACACCATATATTTT
NA	TRBV9	TRBJ2-7	TRBD2	CASSAFGTSPQQYF	TGTGCCAGCAGCGCCTTTGGGACTAGCCCCCAGCAGTACTTC
NA	TRBV19	TRBJ2-2	TRBD1	CASSRQGVPGELFF	TGTGCCAGTAGTCGACAGGGGGTCCCCGGGGAGCTGTTTTTT
NA	TRBV10-3	TRBJ2-7	TRBD1	CASQDREYYEQYF	TGTGCCTCCCAGGACAGGGAGTACTACGAGCAGTACTTC
NA	TRBV29-1	TRBJ2-7	TRBD2	CSVWLADYEQYF	TGCAGCGTTTGGCTAGCGGACTACGAGCAGTACTTC
NA	TRBV30	TRBJ2-3	TRBD2	CAWGVAGGTDTQYF	TGTGCCTGGGGAGTAGCGGGAGGCACAGATACGCAGTATTTT
once	TRBV5-1	TRBJ2-3	TRBD2	CASSLVGGADTQYF	TGCGCCAGCAGCTTGGTCGGGGGGGCAGATACGCAGTATTTT
NA	TRBV28	TRBJ1-5	TRBD1	CASSLFLGQGVRQPQHF	TGTGCCAGCAGTTTATTTCTGGGACAGGGGGTTCGTCAGCCCCAGCATTTT
NA	TRBV25-1	TRBJ2-5	NA	CASRVLYQETQYF	TGTGCCAGCAGAGTCCTATACCAAGAGACCCAGTACTTC
NA	TRBV28	TRBJ1-1	NA	CASSPPRRQRNTEAFF	TGTGCCAGCAGTCCGCCCCGGCGGCAGAGAAACACTGAAGCTTTCTTT